Shown below are 27 T cell receptor beta chains from a single sample sequenced in a study of blood T cell repertoires in COVID-19. Sequencing was performed with immunoSEQ multiplex PCR; in TCRdb, only in-frame clones are kept and a portion is missing. The sample lists 100,000 to 150,000 clones, 85% occurring once. Sequencing input: peripheral blood. The receptors shown here come from a woman aged 80 or older with COVID-19, enrolled during active disease.

The chain uses TRBV9 and TRBJ2-3; D perhaps matches TRBD1 (5 bases). V lost 3 bases to trimming and J lost 5 bases, with 16 bases between them. Germline-derived CDR1 and CDR2 are SGDLS and YYNGEE. The CDR3 is 15 amino acids. CDR3 sequence: CASSAPRGLVDTQYF. CDR3 sequence (DNA): TGTGCCAGCAGCGCCCCAAGGGGTTTGGTAGATACGCAGTATTTT.

This clone was observed a single time. The chain has TRBV20-1 and TRBJ2-2; the D is unclear. V was trimmed by 3 bases and J by 7 bases, leaving 9 bases between them. The CDR3 spans 12 residues. Germline CDR1 DFQATT, CDR2 SNEGSKA (reference sequence). DNA of the CDR3: TGCAGTGCTAGTCGCTCGGTCGGGGAGCTGTTTTTT. This encodes CSASRSVGELFF.

The CDR3 DNA follows: TGTGCCAGCTCCAGGGGTGAGGGCACTGAAGCTTTCTTT. Protein sequence: CASSRGEGTEAFF. The chain employs TRBV2 and TRBJ1-1, with a weak D call TRBD1 (6 bases). The germline V gene encodes CDR1 SNHLY and CDR2 FYNNEI. The CDR3 covers 13 residues. V was trimmed by 8 bases and J by 4 bases, leaving 14 bases between them.

The rearrangement links TRBV24-1 to TRBJ2-6; D may be TRBD1 (5 bases). Germline values: CDR1 KGHDR, CDR2 SFDVKD. V was cut by 6 bases and J by 0 bases, with 20 bases left in between. CDR3 length: 19 residues. The chain's CDR3 is CATSSFWTITVSGANVLTF. The CDR3 coding sequence is TGTGCCACCAGTTCCTTTTGGACAATAACGGTCTCTGGGGCCAACGTCCTGACTTTC.

This chain uses TRBV19 with TRBJ2-7; 8 nucleotides line up with TRBD2. From germline, CDR1 is LNHDA and CDR2 SQIVND (reference sequence). The CDR3 totals 15 residues. The V and J ends lost 3 bases and 7 bases, in that order; junction bases with no gene match: 11. CDR3 DNA: TGTGCCAGTAGTATCTCAAGCGGGAGTGAAAAAGAGCAGTACTTC. It specifies CASSISSGSEKEQYF.

The V call is TRBV7-9, the J call TRBJ1-6, with 8 bases lining up with TRBD1. Germline V lookup: CDR1 SEHNR, CDR2 FQNEAQ (reference sequence). CDR3 length equals 15 residues. The V segment lost 5 bases and the J segment 9 bases; nucleotides outside the gene matches: 9. The DNA of the CDR3 is TGTGCCAGCAGCGTAGACAGGGGTTCAGTTTCACCCCTCCACTTT. Amino acids: CASSVDRGSVSPLHF.

The rearrangement links TRBV28 to TRBJ1-5; 10 bases map to TRBD1. Germline-derived CDR1 and CDR2 are MDHEN and SYDVKM. This CDR3 is built from 18 residues. The V segment lost 6 bases and the J segment 3 bases; nucleotides outside the gene matches: 14. The DNA for the CDR3 is TGTGCCAGCAGCCCTATGACAGGGGGCGCGTCGGTCAATCAGCCCCAGCATTTT. Translated, it gives CASSPMTGGASVNQPQHF.

Details on this clone: Other DNA sequences in the sample encode the same CDR3. The rearrangement links TRBV9 to TRBJ1-1; a possible D gene is TRBD1 (6 bases). The V and J ends lost 5 bases and 2 bases respectively, with 16 bases between them. CDR1 and CDR2 from the germline V gene are SGDLS and YYNGEE. CDR3 size: 15 residues. The CDR3 here is CASSPRGAGNTEAFF. The CDR3, as DNA: TGTGCCAGCAGTCCCCGGGGGGCCGGCAACACTGAAGCTTTCTTT.

This clone was counted a few times. This chain connects TRBV29-1 to TRBJ1-1; D unresolved. Trimming took off 5 bases at V and 6 bases at J, with 19 bases between the two ends. This CDR3 comprises 14 residues. Germline CDR1 reads SQVTM; CDR2 reads ANQGSEA. Here the CDR3 DNA reads TGCAGCGTTAGTAACCAGTATGGGGAGGCTGAAGCTTTCTTT. This sequence encodes CSVSNQYGEAEAFF.

The chain employs TRBV5-1 and TRBJ2-5; 7 positions match TRBD2. V was pared by 0 bases and J by 5 bases, with 4 bases of the junction left unmatched. The length of the CDR3 is 14 residues. Germline V gene sequence: CDR1 SGHRS, CDR2 YFSETQ. CDR3 DNA: TGCGCCAGCAGCTTGGGAGCGGGACCGGAGACCCAGTACTTC. It yields the protein CASSLGAGPETQYF.

In nucleotides, the CDR3 is TGTGCCAGCAGCCCAACTAGCGCGAGCTCCTACGAGCAGTACTTC. The encoded protein is CASSPTSASSYEQYF. The chain has TRBV5-4 and TRBJ2-7; 7 bases match TRBD2. The ends lost 4 bases at V and 0 bases at J; junction bases unmatched: 7. The V gene's germline CDR1 is SGHNT and CDR2 YYREEE (reference sequence). The CDR3 covers 15 residues.

The chain links TRBV2 to TRBJ2-3; 11 positions match TRBD2. Unmatched junction bases numbered 8, after V lost 7 bases and J lost 2 bases. This CDR3 has 16 residues. Germline V gene sequence: CDR1 SNHLY, CDR2 FYNNEI. This CDR3 reads CASKKLAGGPTDTQYF. CDR3 in DNA: TGTGCCAGCAAGAAGCTAGCGGGAGGACCCACAGATACGCAGTATTTT.

V and J are TRBV7-2 and TRBJ1-1, with TRBD1 matching 8 bases. V lost 1 base and J lost 7; bases outside the gene matches: 5. Germline CDR1 is SGHTA and CDR2 is FQGNSA. The CDR3 is 14 amino acids. The CDR3 spells CASSLDRGWGEAFF. The DNA of the CDR3 is TGTGCCAGCAGCTTAGACAGGGGGTGGGGTGAAGCTTTCTTT.

The J gene is TRBJ2-3, the V gene TRBV3-1 (or the pseudogene TRBV3-2); perhaps TRBD2 as D (6 bases). The CDR3 is 16 residues long. Trimming shortened V by 5 bases and J by 4 bases, and 19 bases separated the two germline ends. Germline V gene lookup returns CDR1 LGHDT and CDR2 YNNKEL (reference sequence). CDR3 DNA sequence: TGTGCCAGCAGCGCCGGGAGCCTAGGTGGGGCAGATACGCAGTATTTT. Amino acid sequence: CASSAGSLGGADTQYF.

The V call is TRBV11-2, the J call TRBJ2-7, with D possibly matching TRBD1 (8 bases). CDR3 length equals 15 residues. The germline V gene has CDR1 SGHAT and CDR2 FQNNGV. Between the trimmed V and J ends, which lost 5 bases and 4 bases, there was a span of 18 bases. Here the CDR3 DNA reads TGTGCCAGCAGCCCTGACAGGGGAGGGGGATACGAGCAGTACTTC. This encodes CASSPDRGGGYEQYF.

The chain recombines TRBV18 with TRBJ2-2; a weak D match, TRBD1 (5 bases). CDR3 length: 17 amino acids. Germline CDR1 reads KGHSH; CDR2 reads LQKENI. V lost 4 bases and J lost 0, with 15 bases in between. The CDR3 sequence is CASSLKTWTTNTGELFF. The CDR3 bases are TGTGCCAGCTCACTAAAGACTTGGACAACGAACACCGGGGAGCTGTTTTTT. The full variable domain, with the rest looked up from reference TRBV18 and TRBJ2-2, is NAGVMQNPRHLVRRRGQEARLRCSPMKGHSHVYWYRQLPEEGLKFMVYLQKENIIDESGMPKERFSAEFPKEGPSILRIQQVVRGDSAAYFCASSLKTWTTNTGELFFGEGSRLTVL.

The gene calls are TRBV6-5 and TRBJ2-3; a weak D match, TRBD1 (5 bases). Germline-derived CDR1 and CDR2 are MNHEY and SVGAGI. The CDR3 is 15 amino acids. V lost 2 bases and J lost 0, with 9 bases in between. The CDR3 is CASSYEDKSTDTQYF. The CDR3 DNA follows: TGTGCCAGCAGTTACGAGGACAAGAGCACAGATACGCAGTATTTT.

J is TRBJ2-3 and V is TRBV24-1, with TRBD2 identical over 7 bases. Germline V CDR1 and CDR2: KGHDR, SFDVKD. V trimming: 4 bases; J trimming: 3 bases; junction bases outside the gene matches: 12. The CDR3 is 17 residues long. The CDR3 nucleotides read TGTGCCACCAGTGACCTAAGGGTAGCGGGCACGACAGATACGCAGTATTTT. This gives the protein CATSDLRVAGTTDTQYF.

The chain carries TRBV6-5 and TRBJ2-7; no clear D gene. CDR1 and CDR2 (germline): MNHEY, SVGAGI. The CDR3 length is 15 residues. V gave up 7 bases and J gave up 2 bases, with 18 bases separating them. The CDR3 nucleotides are TGTGCCAGCACCCCGTTACTTAACGGTGCCTACGAGCAGTACTTC. Translated: CASTPLLNGAYEQYF.

The chain joins TRBV19 to TRBJ2-4; 9 bases map to TRBD1. CDR3 length: 15 amino acids. Germline V CDR1 and CDR2: LNHDA, SQIVND (reference sequence). V lost 6 bases, J lost 4 bases, and 7 bases stayed unmatched. For the CDR3, the DNA is TGTGCCAGTAGACCAGCGACAGGGGGGAAAAACATTCAGTACTTC. Its translation: CASRPATGGKNIQYF.

This clone has a single count. This rearrangement joins TRBV5-6 to TRBJ2-7, with TRBD1 as a possible D gene (6 bases). V lost 2 bases and J lost 5, with 11 bases in between. The CDR3 extends over 13 amino acids. Looked up from germline, CDR1 is SGHDT and CDR2 is YYEEEE. CDR3: CASSLPTGNEQYF. The DNA of the CDR3 is TGTGCCAGCAGCTTACCTACAGGGAACGAGCAGTACTTC.

The chain combines TRBV5-1 with TRBJ1-3; D possibly corresponds to TRBD1 (6 bases). The length of the CDR3 is 16 residues. Deletions cut 4 bases from V and 3 bases from J, with 17 bases between. Per germline, CDR1 SGHRS and CDR2 YFSETQ. The DNA for the CDR3 is TGCGCCAGCAGCACAGGGCAGGCTTCGCTTGGAAACACCATATATTTT. It is translated as CASSTGQASLGNTIYF.

The rearrangement uses TRBV19 and TRBJ1-1, with no clear D. Trimming removed 8 bases from V and 0 bases from J, with 19 bases in between. Germline V lookup: CDR1 LNHDA, CDR2 SQIVND (reference sequence). CDR3 length: 16 residues. CDR3 nucleotide sequence: TGTGCCAGTTCGAAAAAACGGGAAAATTTGAACACTGAAGCTTTCTTT. Residues: CASSKKRENLNTEAFF. The full variable domain, completed using reference TRBV19 and TRBJ1-1, is DGGITQSPKYLFRKEGQNVTLSCEQNLNHDAMYWYRQDPGQGLRLIYYSQIVNDFQKGDIAEGYSVSREKKESFPLTVTSAQKNPTAFYLCASSKKRENLNTEAFFGQGTRLTVV.

The rearrangement joins TRBV9 to TRBJ1-1; D is ambiguous. The CDR3 has 14 residues. Germline CDR1 SGDLS, CDR2 YYNGEE. The V and J ends lost 3 bases and 0 bases respectively, with 9 bases between them. The CDR3 DNA follows: TGTGCCAGCAGCGGGCATTTCTTGAACACTGAAGCTTTCTTT. It codes for CASSGHFLNTEAFF.

The chain couples TRBV6-1 to TRBJ2-1; 9 positions match TRBD1. Germline V gene sequence: CDR1 MNHNS, CDR2 SASEGT. V shed 4 bases, J shed 2 bases, and the junction held 6 bases outside the gene matches. The CDR3 spans 16 residues. The CDR3 sequence is CASSVTGTGPYNEQFF. CDR3 coding DNA: TGTGCCAGCAGTGTAACCGGGACAGGGCCCTACAATGAGCAGTTCTTC.

This chain connects TRBV7-8 to TRBJ2-7; 7 nucleotides match TRBD1. In germline, CDR1 is SGHVS, CDR2 FQNEAQ. V trimming: 7 bases; J trimming: 1 base; junction bases outside the gene matches: 13. The CDR3 totals 16 residues. The CDR3 region has the DNA TGTGCCAGCACCCTAACCCCCTGGACAGGTTCCTACGAGCAGTACTTC. The encoded protein is CASTLTPWTGSYEQYF.

This chain links TRBV4-3 with TRBJ1-6; D is uncertain. Germline V gene data show CDR1 as LGHNA and CDR2 as YSLEER. Trimming stripped 0 bases from V and 10 bases from J, with 13 bases between. The CDR3 length is 15 residues. DNA of the CDR3: TGCGCCAGCAGCCAAGATAATCGAGGGAACTCACCCCTCCACTTT. It encodes CASSQDNRGNSPLHF.